The 30 T cell receptor beta chains reported below all come from one sample, sequenced in a study of T cells after yellow fever vaccination. TCRdb reprocessed the 5' RACE reads via MiXCR and lists one record per CDR3 protein. In the table there are over 150,000 distinct CDR3 sequences, 5.5% to 7.5% of which are singletons. The sample here was CD4+ T cells sorted from PBMCs, taken on the day of the first yellow fever vaccination. Receptor source: a man between 18 and 29 years old who received the YFV17D yellow fever vaccine.

V gene TRBV30 combines with J gene TRBJ1-5; D unresolved. CDR3 length: 14 amino acids. Trimming took 0 bases from V and 5 from J, leaving 11 bases between them. Germline CDR1 reads GTSNPN; CDR2 reads SVGIG (reference sequence). This CDR3 reads CAWSVLGFDQPQHF. The CDR3 DNA is TGTGCCTGGAGTGTCCTGGGGTTCGATCAGCCCCAGCATTTT.

The V call is TRBV20-1, the J call TRBJ1-2, with no clear D. The length of the CDR3 is 14 residues. Trimming removed 3 bases from V and 0 bases from J, with 11 bases in between. Germline V gene lookup returns CDR1 DFQATT and CDR2 SNEGSKA (reference sequence). Here the CDR3 DNA reads TGCAGTGCTAGCCCGGTACGAACTAACTATGGCTACACCTTC. Amino acid sequence: CSASPVRTNYGYTF.

The chain links TRBV5-1 to TRBJ1-2; D possibly corresponds to TRBD1 (6 bases). Germline V gene lookup returns CDR1 SGHRS and CDR2 YFSETQ. V lost 0 bases to trimming and J lost 6 bases, with 12 bases between them. The CDR3 totals 14 residues. The CDR3 bases are TGCGCCAGCAGCTTGGGGGCAGGGGAGGATGGCTACACCTTC. Its translation is CASSLGAGEDGYTF.

This clonotype was detected only a few times. This sequence joins TRBV7-9 and TRBJ2-7, with 9 bases aligning to TRBD1. V gave up 5 bases and J gave up 7 bases; unmatched junction bases: 12. The CDR3 consists of 15 residues. Germline V gene data show CDR1 as SEHNR and CDR2 as FQNEAQ (reference sequence). The CDR3 DNA reads TGTGCCAGCAGCCTCCGACGGACAGGGGTTTATGAGCAGTACTTC. Translated, it gives CASSLRRTGVYEQYF. The entire variable domain, with the rest obtained from reference TRBV7-9 and TRBJ2-7, is as follows: DTGVSQNPRHKITKRGQNVTFRCDPISEHNRLYWYRQTLGQGPEFLTYFQNEAQLEKSRLLSDRFSAERPKGSFSTLEIQRTEQGDSAMYLCASSLRRTGVYEQYFGPGTRLTVT.

The chain joins TRBV7-8 to TRBJ2-7; TRBD1 aligns across 7 bases. Trimming at V came to 4 bases and at J to 2 bases, leaving 8 bases not matched to a gene. Germline CDR1 and CDR2: SGHVS and FQNEAQ. This CDR3 region has 15 residues. In DNA form, the CDR3 reads TGTGCCAGCAGCTACTCTCGGGACAGAACCTACGAGCAGTACTTC. Amino acids: CASSYSRDRTYEQYF.

At least ten counts were recorded for this clonotype. The chain combines TRBV7-9 with TRBJ2-7; D possibly corresponds to TRBD1 (8 bases). There are 15 residues in the CDR3. V was trimmed by 3 bases and J by 4 bases, leaving 16 bases between them. Germline V gene data show CDR1 as SEHNR and CDR2 as FQNEAQ (reference sequence). CDR3 DNA sequence: TGTGCCAGCAGCTTGGGCGACAGGGGAGGGTACGAGCAGTACTTC. Its protein is CASSLGDRGGYEQYF.

The sample holds a few counts of this clonotype. The rearrangement uses TRBV12-3 or TRBV12-4 and TRBJ1-1; the D gene is possibly TRBD1 (5 bases). The CDR3 has 14 residues. Between the trimmed V and J ends, which lost 6 bases and 1 base, there was a span of 12 bases. The CDR3 coding sequence is TGTGCCAGCAGGGAACAGGCATCGAACACTGAAGCTTTCTTT. The encoded protein is CASREQASNTEAFF.

Ten or more counts support this clonotype. This chain joins TRBV11-2 and TRBJ2-5, with D perhaps TRBD1 or TRBD2 (5 bases each). V lost 3 bases and J lost 2, with 10 bases in between. The CDR3 is made up of 14 amino acids. In germline, CDR1 is SGHAT, CDR2 FQNNGV. This CDR3 is CASSFRGPQETQYF. The CDR3 DNA is TGTGCCAGCAGCTTTCGGGGCCCGCAAGAGACCCAGTACTTC.

V and J are TRBV12-3 or TRBV12-4 and TRBJ1-1, with 8 bases matching TRBD1. Germline trimming cut 6 bases from V and 2 bases from J; bases unmatched to any gene: 5. The CDR3 covers 14 residues. The CDR3 loop is CASRQTGDNTEAFF. In nucleotides, the CDR3 is TGTGCCAGCAGGCAGACAGGGGACAACACTGAAGCTTTCTTT.

The gene calls are TRBV24-1 and TRBJ2-5; 8 bases align to TRBD2. V gave up 2 bases and J gave up 5 bases; unmatched junction bases: 3. Germline CDR1 KGHDR, CDR2 SFDVKD. The CDR3 spans 14 residues. The CDR3 sequence: CATSDSGLAETQYF. The CDR3 region has the DNA TGTGCCACCAGTGATTCTGGACTAGCCGAGACCCAGTACTTC.

At least ten counts were recorded for this clonotype. The gene calls are TRBV7-2 and TRBJ2-1; D is possibly TRBD1 (5 bases). The CDR3 extends over 14 amino acids. Germline CDR1 reads SGHTA; CDR2 reads FQGNSA. Trimming took off 1 base at V and 5 bases at J, with 9 bases between the two ends. For the CDR3, the DNA is TGTGCCAGCAGCTTAGTTGGGGCGGACAATGAGCAGTTCTTC. This codes for CASSLVGADNEQFF.

This clonotype appeared a few times. The J gene is TRBJ2-3, the V gene TRBV19; 9 nucleotides align to TRBD1. V trimming: 3 bases; J trimming: 7 bases; junction bases outside the gene matches: 14. The CDR3 is made up of 17 amino acids. Germline-derived CDR1 and CDR2 are LNHDA and SQIVND (reference sequence). CDR3 nucleotides: TGTGCCAGTAGTATTAAAAAGGGGACAGGGATTTCTCATACGCAGTATTTT. Its protein is CASSIKKGTGISHTQYF. Variable domain in full (rest from reference TRBV19 and TRBJ2-3): DGGITQSPKYLFRKEGQNVTLSCEQNLNHDAMYWYRQDPGQGLRLIYYSQIVNDFQKGDIAEGYSVSREKKESFPLTVTSAQKNPTAFYLCASSIKKGTGISHTQYFGPGTRLTVL.

The CDR3 DNA reads TGTGCCAGCAGACTAACCGGACTAGCGCAGTATTTT. Protein: CASRLTGLAQYF. V usage is TRBV2 and J usage is TRBJ2-3; 7 bases are a match to TRBD2. The V gene's germline CDR1 is SNHLY and CDR2 FYNNEI. The trim removed 6 bases at V and 10 bases at J, leaving 7 bases unmatched. The CDR3 spans 12 residues.

This chain joins TRBV5-4 and TRBJ1-3; D unresolved. Germline V gene data show CDR1 as SGHNT and CDR2 as YYREEE (reference sequence). This CDR3 spans 15 amino acids. The V end was cut by 4 bases, the J end by 0 bases, with 11 bases between. This CDR3 reads CASSLDSVSGNTIYF. In DNA, the CDR3 is TGTGCCAGCAGCCTAGACTCCGTCTCTGGAAACACCATATATTTT.

Many counts were recorded for this clonotype. In nucleotides, the CDR3 is TGTGCCAGCAGCTTCTCCGGGGGTTACGAGCAGTACTTC. As protein: CASSFSGGYEQYF. The chain uses TRBV7-2 and TRBJ2-7; D perhaps matches TRBD2 (6 bases). The CDR3 is 13 residues long. V dropped 3 bases and J dropped 4 bases, with 10 bases sitting between them. The germline gives CDR1 SGHTA, CDR2 FQGNSA.

V is TRBV24-1 and J is TRBJ2-1, with D possibly matching TRBD1 (5 bases). Trimming shortened V by 0 bases and J by 8 bases, and 16 bases separated the two germline ends. CDR1 KGHDR and CDR2 SFDVKD come from the germline V gene. This CDR3 comprises 16 residues. The CDR3 spells CATSDLRQGHGDEQFF. The CDR3 nucleotides are TGTGCCACCAGTGATTTGCGGCAGGGTCATGGGGATGAGCAGTTCTTC.

V is TRBV4-2 and J is TRBJ1-2, with TRBD1 matching 7 bases. This CDR3 is built from 16 residues. Trimming cost V 0 bases and J 0 bases; bases outside gene matches: 4. Looked up from germline, CDR1 is LGHNA and CDR2 is YNFKEQ. CDR3 protein: CASSQDDRVANYGYTF. The CDR3 coding sequence is TGTGCCAGCAGCCAAGATGACAGGGTAGCTAACTATGGCTACACCTTC.

This sequence joins TRBV3-1 and TRBJ1-1, with D unresolved. Trimming cost V 2 bases and J 0 bases, with 10 bases left between them. The CDR3 is made up of 15 amino acids. CDR1 and CDR2 (germline): LGHDT, YNNKEL (reference sequence). The DNA of the CDR3 is TGTGCCAGCAGCCAATCTTACAAGATGAACACTGAAGCTTTCTTT. It is translated as CASSQSYKMNTEAFF.

V and J are TRBV5-5 and TRBJ2-3; D may correspond to TRBD1 or TRBD2 (5 bases each). The CDR3 runs 16 residues. Germline V gives CDR1 SGHKS, CDR2 YYEKEE (reference sequence). Trimming removed 4 bases at V and 4 bases at J, with 19 bases between. CDR3 sequence reads: CASSQAPGGNADTQYF. CDR3 sequence (DNA): TGTGCCAGCAGCCAGGCCCCTGGGGGAAACGCAGATACGCAGTATTTT. The full variable domain, completed using reference TRBV5-5 and TRBJ2-3, is DAGVTQSPTHLIKTRGQQVTLRCSPISGHKSVSWYQQVLGQGPQFIFQYYEKEERGRGNFPDRFSARQFPNYSSELNVNALLLGDSALYLCASSQAPGGNADTQYFGPGTRLTVL.

This clonotype was counted at least ten times. CDR3 protein: CASSLDRSYEQYV. CDR3 DNA: TGTGCCAGCAGCTTGGATAGGTCCTACGAGCAGTACGTC. V and J are TRBV5-6 and TRBJ2-7; unclear D gene. The CDR3 covers 13 residues. Germline assignment: CDR1 SGHDT and CDR2 YYEEEE. Trimming shortened V by 0 bases and J by 1 base, and 5 bases separated the two germline ends.

This clonotype was observed at least ten times. The CDR3 reads CASSQEGNTGELFF. The CDR3 coding sequence is TGTGCCAGCAGCCAAGAAGGTAACACCGGGGAGCTGTTTTTT. The J gene is TRBJ2-2, the V gene TRBV3-1, with D uncertain. Trimming shortened V by 0 bases and J by 2 bases, and 4 bases separated the two germline ends. CDR1 is LGHDT and CDR2 is YNNKEL in the germline V gene (reference sequence). The CDR3 sequence is 14 residues long.

This clonotype was recorded many times. The rearrangement uses TRBV27 and TRBJ1-4; possible D gene TRBD1, 5 bases. The germline V gene has CDR1 MNHEY and CDR2 SMNVEV (reference sequence). The CDR3 sequence is 15 residues long. Between the trimmed V and J ends, which lost 1 base and 3 bases, there was a span of 9 bases. The CDR3 coding sequence is TGTGCCAGCAGTTTATGGGGGAGGGCTAATGAAAAACTGTTTTTT. Translated: CASSLWGRANEKLFF.

Note on this clonotype: Since a much larger clone is just one base distant, this may be a read error. The rearrangement uses TRBV12-3 or TRBV12-4 and TRBJ1-1; D might be TRBD1 (6 bases). The V end lost 7 bases, the J end lost 3 bases, and 18 bases lay between the germline ends. The CDR3 extends over 15 amino acids. The CDR3 sequence: CASNIRTARHTEAFF. The CDR3 nucleotides read TGTGCCAGCAATATCCGGACAGCAAGGCACACTGAAGCTTTCTTT.

This clonotype was seen many times. DNA for the CDR3: TGTGCCAGCAGCTTATTCAGGGCAGACAATGAGCAGTTCTTC. Protein: CASSLFRADNEQFF. The chain joins TRBV7-2 to TRBJ2-1; tentatively, D is TRBD1 (5 bases). V was pared by 2 bases and J by 5 bases, with 10 bases between. The CDR3 is 14 residues long. Per germline, CDR1 SGHTA and CDR2 FQGNSA. The full variable domain, its missing parts supplied by reference TRBV7-2 and TRBJ2-1, is GAGVSQSPSNKVTEKGKDVELRCDPISGHTALYWYRQSLGQGLEFLIYFQGNSAPDKSGLPSDRFSAERTGGSVSTLTIQRTQQEDSAVYLCASSLFRADNEQFFGPGTRLTVL.

This clonotype showed up many times. V is TRBV7-2 and J is TRBJ2-5, with D possibly being TRBD2 (6 bases). This CDR3 is 14 amino acids long. The V and J ends lost 1 base and 6 bases respectively, with 12 bases between them. CDR1 and CDR2 (germline): SGHTA, FQGNSA. The DNA of the CDR3 is TGTGCCAGCAGCTTAGGCCTAGCGATGCAGACCCAGTACTTC. It yields the protein CASSLGLAMQTQYF.

This clonotype was recorded at least ten times. The V call is TRBV5-5, the J call TRBJ2-7; D gene uncertain. Trimming shortened V by 3 bases and J by 0 bases, and 16 bases separated the two germline ends. This CDR3 comprises 16 residues. The germline CDR1 and CDR2 sequences are SGHKS and YYEKEE (reference sequence). The CDR3 sequence: CASSSSPVPSSYEQYV. The CDR3 bases are TGTGCCAGCAGCTCCTCCCCCGTGCCCAGCTCCTACGAGCAGTACGTC.

This chain links TRBV20-1 with TRBJ2-4; 8 bases line up with TRBD2. Germline values: CDR1 DFQATT, CDR2 SNEGSKA (reference sequence). Trimming removed 0 bases from V and 6 bases from J; junction bases left unmatched: 10. The CDR3 contains 16 residues. The CDR3 is CSARDRGSGVLNIQYF. CDR3 nucleotides: TGCAGTGCTAGAGATCGGGGTAGCGGGGTACTAAACATTCAGTACTTC.

This clonotype has only a few counts. CDR3 coding DNA: TGTGCCACCAGCAGAGGGGGGGTTAATCAGCCCCAGCATTTT. It specifies CATSRGGVNQPQHF. The chain carries TRBV15 and TRBJ1-5; D perhaps matches TRBD1 (5 bases). Trimming stripped 1 base from V and 4 bases from J, with 8 bases between. This CDR3 comprises 14 residues. Germline-derived CDR1 and CDR2 are LNHNV and YYDKDF (reference sequence). Variable domain in full (rest from reference TRBV15 and TRBJ1-5): DAMVIQNPRYQVTQFGKPVTLSCSQTLNHNVMYWYQQKSSQAPKLLFHYYDKDFNNEADTPDNFQSRRPNTSFCFLDIRSPGLGDTAMYLCATSRGGVNQPQHFGDGTRLSIL.

This clonotype was found a few times. The chain links TRBV3-1 to TRBJ2-6; D gene unclear. This CDR3 contains 16 residues. Trimming took 1 base from V and 0 from J, leaving 7 bases between them. Looked up from germline, CDR1 is LGHDT and CDR2 is YNNKEL (reference sequence). CDR3 sequence reads: CASSQVGFSGANVLTF. For the CDR3, the DNA is TGTGCCAGCAGCCAAGTTGGGTTCTCTGGGGCCAACGTCCTGACTTTC.

This clonotype was seen at least ten times. Germline is not matched at one junction end, which may reflect a read error. The V gene is TRBV5-1, the J gene TRBJ2-5; D ambiguous. The germline CDR1 and CDR2 sequences are SGHRS and YFSETQ. The CDR3 has 14 amino acids. The CDR3 coding sequence is TGCGCCAGCAGAAGAGCCTCGGACCAGGAGACCCAGTACTTC. It encodes CASRRASDQETQYF.